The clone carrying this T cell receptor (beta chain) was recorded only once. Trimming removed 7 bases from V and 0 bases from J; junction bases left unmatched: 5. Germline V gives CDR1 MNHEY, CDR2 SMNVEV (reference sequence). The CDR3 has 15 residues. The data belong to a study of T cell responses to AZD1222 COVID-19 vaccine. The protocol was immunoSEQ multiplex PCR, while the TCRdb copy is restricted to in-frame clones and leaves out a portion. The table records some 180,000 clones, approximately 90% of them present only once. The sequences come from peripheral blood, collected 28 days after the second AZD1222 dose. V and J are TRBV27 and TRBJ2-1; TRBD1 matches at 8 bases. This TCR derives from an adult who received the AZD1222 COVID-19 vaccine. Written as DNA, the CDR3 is TGTGCCAGCACCGACAGGGGCAGCTCCTACAATGAGCAGTTCTTC. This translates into CASTDRGSSYNEQFF.